This T cell receptor (beta chain) appears in the sequencing data of a study of CD8 T cells in Susac syndrome. The CDR3 sequence is 14 residues long. The V gene lost 6 bases and the J gene lost 3 bases, with 14 bases spanning the gap. Germline CDR1 is MNHEY and CDR2 is SVGAGI. Reverse transcription used about 0.45 to 1 ug RNA and random hexamers. TCRdb called the immunoSEQ multiplex PCR reads again in MiXCR, with one record for every CDR3 protein. The table shows roughly 130,000 distinct CDR3 sequences, with approximately 95% occurring only once. The V call is TRBV6-5, the J call TRBJ1-1; D perhaps matches TRBD1 (6 bases). Material: CD4+ T cells from PBMCs. The receptor comes from a human donor with multiple sclerosis. The DNA of the CDR3 is TGTGCCAGCAGGCGGAGGGGGTACGACACTGAAGCTTTCTTT. Translating gives CASRRRGYDTEAFF.